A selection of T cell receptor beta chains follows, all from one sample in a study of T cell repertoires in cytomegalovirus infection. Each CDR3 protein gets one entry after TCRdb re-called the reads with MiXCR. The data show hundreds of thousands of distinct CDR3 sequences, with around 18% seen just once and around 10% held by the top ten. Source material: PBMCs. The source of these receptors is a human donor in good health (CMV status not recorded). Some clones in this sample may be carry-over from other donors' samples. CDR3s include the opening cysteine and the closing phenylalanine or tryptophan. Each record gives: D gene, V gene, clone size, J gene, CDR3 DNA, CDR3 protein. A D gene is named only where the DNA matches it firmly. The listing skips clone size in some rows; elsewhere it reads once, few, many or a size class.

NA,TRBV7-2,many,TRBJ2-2,TGTGCCAGCACCCCCTACGGGTCCGGGGAGCTGTTTTTT,CASTPYGSGELFF
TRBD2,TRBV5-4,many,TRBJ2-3,TGTGCCAGCAGCTTGGGTAGCGGGAGGGCCGAAGATACGCAGTATTTT,CASSLGSGRAEDTQYF
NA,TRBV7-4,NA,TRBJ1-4,TGTGCCAGCAGCTCCATCTGGGGTGAAAAACTGTTTTTT,CASSSIWGEKLFF
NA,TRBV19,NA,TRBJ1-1,TGTGCCACCACCAGGGACCGCCAACTTGAAGCTTTCTTT,CATTRDRQLEAFF
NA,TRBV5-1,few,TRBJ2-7,TGCGCCAGCAGCTTCCGGGATACCTACGAGCAGTACTTC,CASSFRDTYEQYF
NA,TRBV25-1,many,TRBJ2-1,TGTGCCAGCTCCGGATCGGCAGGTTACAATGAGCAGTTCTTC,CASSGSAGYNEQFF
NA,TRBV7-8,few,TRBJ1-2,TGTGCCAGCAGCATCCATGACAGAATTTCTAACTATGGCTACACCTTC,CASSIHDRISNYGYTF
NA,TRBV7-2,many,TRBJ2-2,TGTGCCAGCAGCTTAGTGGTTAGAGTGAACACCGGGGAGCTGTTTTTT,CASSLVVRVNTGELFF
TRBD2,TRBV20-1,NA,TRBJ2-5,TGCAGTGCTAGAGATGGGCCGGGCGGGGGGGGAGAAGAGACCCAGTACTTC,CSARDGPGGGGEETQYF
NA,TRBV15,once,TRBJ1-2,TGTGCCACCAGCAGAGATGGACGGACCTATGGCTACACCTTC,CATSRDGRTYGYTF
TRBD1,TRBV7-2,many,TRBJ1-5,TGTGCCAGCAGCCCCCGGACAGGGGTAGGACAGCCCCAGCATTTT,CASSPRTGVGQPQHF
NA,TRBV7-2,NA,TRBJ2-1,TGTGCCAGCAGAGACCGGGGACTGCGGGACGATGAGCAGTTCTTC,CASRDRGLRDDEQFF
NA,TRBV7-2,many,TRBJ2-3,TGTGCCAGCAGCCCAACCTCTAGCACAGATACGCAGTATTTT,CASSPTSSTDTQYF
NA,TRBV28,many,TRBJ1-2,TGTGCCAGCAGTTCCACGCTAGTGTCTGGCTACACCTTC,CASSSTLVSGYTF
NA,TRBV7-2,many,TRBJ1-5,TGTGCCAGCAGCCTAACCGGGCAGCCCCAGCATTTT,CASSLTGQPQHF
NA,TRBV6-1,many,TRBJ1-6,TGTGCCAGCAGTCGCGGCGTAGCGGGACCCCTCCACTTT,CASSRGVAGPLHF
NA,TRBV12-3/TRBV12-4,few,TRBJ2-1,TGTGCCAGCAGTTTTGCGCGATCGTCGAATGAGCAGTTCTTC,CASSFARSSNEQFF
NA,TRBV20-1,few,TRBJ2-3,TGCAGTGCGCCGACTTTTGGCGGGGCTACAGCAGATACGCAGTATTTT,CSAPTFGGATADTQYF
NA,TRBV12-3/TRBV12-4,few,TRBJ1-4,TGTGCCAGCAGTTTTGGACAAAATGAAAAACTGTTTTTT,CASSFGQNEKLFF
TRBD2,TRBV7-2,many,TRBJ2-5,TGTGCCAGCAGCCTAGGCCTGACTAGCGGGGGCCAAGAGACCCAGTACTTC,CASSLGLTSGGQETQYF
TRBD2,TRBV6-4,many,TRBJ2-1,TGTGCCAGCAGTGACGGAGGGATGGGGACTAGTTTGTTCTTC,CASSDGGMGTSLFF
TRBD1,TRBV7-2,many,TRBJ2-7,TGTGCCAGCAGCTTATGGCAGGGGGCTTCTTACGAGCAGTACTTC,CASSLWQGASYEQYF
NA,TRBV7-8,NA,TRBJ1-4,TGTGCCAGCAGCCCGAAGCGCCTTACCTTTAATGAAAAACTGTTTTTT,CASSPKRLTFNEKLFF
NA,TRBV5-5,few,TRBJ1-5,TGTGCCAGCAGCTTGCTGGACGGTACTCAGCCCCAGCATTTT,CASSLLDGTQPQHF
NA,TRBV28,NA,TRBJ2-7,TGTGCCAGCAGTCCCCCGTTGGGGTTCTACGAGCAGTACTTC,CASSPPLGFYEQYF
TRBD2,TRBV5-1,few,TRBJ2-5,TGCGCCAGCAGCTTGGCCTTAGCGGGAGAGGAGGAGACCCAGTACTTC,CASSLALAGEEETQYF
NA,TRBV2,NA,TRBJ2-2,TGTGCCAGCAGGGGGGACGGCGGGGAGCTGTTTTTT,CASRGDGGELFF
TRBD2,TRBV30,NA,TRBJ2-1,TGTGCCTGGAGCGGAATAGCGGGAGTTAACAATGAGCAGTTCTTC,CAWSGIAGVNNEQFF
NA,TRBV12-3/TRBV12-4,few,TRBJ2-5,TGTGCCAGCAGTTTCCTACCGGCAGGTCAAGAGACCCAGTACTTC,CASSFLPAGQETQYF
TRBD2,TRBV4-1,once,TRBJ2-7,TGCGCCAGCAGCCTATCCGGGACTAGCGCTTACTACGAGCAGTACTTC,CASSLSGTSAYYEQYF
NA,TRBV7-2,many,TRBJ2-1,TGTGCCAGCAGCTTAAATCTGCTAGCTCTGGGGGATGAGCAGTTCTTC,CASSLNLLALGDEQFF
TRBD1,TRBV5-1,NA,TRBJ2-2,TGCGCCAGCAGCTTGACTCCACCGGGACAGGGGTTTACCGGGGAGCTGTTTTTT,CASSLTPPGQGFTGELFF
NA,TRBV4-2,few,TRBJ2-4,TGTGCCAGCAGCCGGCTGGGACAAGCCAAAAACATTCAGTACTTC,CASSRLGQAKNIQYF
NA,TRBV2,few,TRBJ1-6,TGTGCCAGCAGTGGGTTACCGAATTCACCCCTCCACTTT,CASSGLPNSPLHF
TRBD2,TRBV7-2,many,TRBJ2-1,TGTGCCAGCAGACAAACTAGCGGGGGATACAATGAGCAGTTCTTC,CASRQTSGGYNEQFF
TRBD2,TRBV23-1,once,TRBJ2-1,TGCGCCAGCAGTCCTAGACTAGCGAACCACAATGAGCAGTTCTTC,CASSPRLANHNEQFF
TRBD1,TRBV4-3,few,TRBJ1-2,TGCGCCAGCAGCCGACTTTCTGGGACAGGGGTCGTAGGCTACACCTTC,CASSRLSGTGVVGYTF
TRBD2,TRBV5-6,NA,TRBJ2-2,TGTGCCAGCAGCTTGGCGGGACTAGCGCGTTCAAACACCGGGGAGCTGTTTTTT,CASSLAGLARSNTGELFF
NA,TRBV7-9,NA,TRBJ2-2,TGTGCCAGCAGCCCATCGGACGAAAGGGAGCTGTTGTTT,CASSPSDERELLF
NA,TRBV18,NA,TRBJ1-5,TGTGCCAGCTCAGAAGACAGGAATCAGCCCCAGCATTTT,CASSEDRNQPQHF
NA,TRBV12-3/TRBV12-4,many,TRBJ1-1,TGTGCCAGCAGTTTTTTGACAGCTGAAGCTTTCTTT,CASSFLTAEAFF
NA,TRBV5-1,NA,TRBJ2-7,TGCGCCAGCAGCTTGGAACCGGACATGTCCACCCCCTACGAGCAGTACTTC,CASSLEPDMSTPYEQYF
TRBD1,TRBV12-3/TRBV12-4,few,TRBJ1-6,TGTGCCAGCAGTTTAAGGGACAGGGGGAATTCACCCCTCCACTTT,CASSLRDRGNSPLHF
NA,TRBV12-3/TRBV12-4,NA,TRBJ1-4,TGTGCCAGCAGTTTGGTGGGACCAAATGAAAAACTGTTTTTT,CASSLVGPNEKLFF
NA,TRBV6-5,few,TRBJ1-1,TGTGCCAGCAGCCCAGATTTGGGCACTGAAGCTTTCTTT,CASSPDLGTEAFF
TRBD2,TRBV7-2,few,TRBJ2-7,TGTGCCAGCAGCTGGGGACTAGCGGACCCCTACGAGCAGTACTTC,CASSWGLADPYEQYF
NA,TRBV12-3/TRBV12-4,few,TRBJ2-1,TGTGCCAGCACTATCGGGGCGAGTTACAATGAGCAGTTCTTC,CASTIGASYNEQFF
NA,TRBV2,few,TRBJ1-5,TGTGCCAGCAGTTTTACAGCCTTTAATCAGCCCCAGCATTTT,CASSFTAFNQPQHF
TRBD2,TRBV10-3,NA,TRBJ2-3,TGTGCCACCAGATGGACTAGCGGGACGACAGATACGCAGTATTTT,CATRWTSGTTDTQYF
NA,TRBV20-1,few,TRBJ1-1,TGCAGTGTCGGGGGGGGAGCGGGGCGCGAAGCTTTCTTT,CSVGGGAGREAFF
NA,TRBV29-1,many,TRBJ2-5,TGCAGCGTTGACGGGGGAGGCCAAGAGACCCAGTACTTC,CSVDGGGQETQYF
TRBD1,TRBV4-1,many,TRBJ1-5,TGCGCCAGCGCCGGGACAGTGGGGCAGCCCCAGCATTTT,CASAGTVGQPQHF
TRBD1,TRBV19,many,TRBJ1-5,TGTGCCAGTACTACGACAGGGGGAGGCCAGCCCCAGCATTTT,CASTTTGGGQPQHF
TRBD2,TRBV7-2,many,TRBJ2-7,TGTGCCAGCAGCTCGTTAAGCGGGAGGGCCTCCGAGCAGTACTTC,CASSSLSGRASEQYF
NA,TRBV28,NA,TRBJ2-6,TGTGCCAGCGGGACGTTATACCCTGGGGCCAACGTCCTGACTTTC,CASGTLYPGANVLTF
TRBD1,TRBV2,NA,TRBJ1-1,TGTGCCAGCAGTGCTTTGGACAGGGAAGCTTTCTTT,CASSALDREAFF
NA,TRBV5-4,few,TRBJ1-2,TGTGCCAGCAGGCCCAGAGCTAACTATGGCTACACCTTC,CASRPRANYGYTF
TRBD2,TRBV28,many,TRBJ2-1,TGTGCCAGCAGTTTGCTAGCGGGAGGGAACAATGAGCAGTTCTTC,CASSLLAGGNNEQFF
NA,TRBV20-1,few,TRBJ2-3,TGCAGTGCCCACGCCCCCACAGATACGCAGTATTTT,CSAHAPTDTQYF
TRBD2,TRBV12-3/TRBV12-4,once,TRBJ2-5,TGTGCCAGCAGTGGCTCGCCGACTAGCGGCCAAGAGACCCAGTACTTC,CASSGSPTSGQETQYF